The rows below give T cell receptor beta chains drawn from one sample of a study of blood T cell repertoires in COVID-19. Profiled with immunoSEQ multiplex PCR; TCRdb holds only in-frame clones, not every one. The data show approximately 350,000 clones, with around 83% seen just once and 5% to 6% held by the top ten. Source material: PBMCs or T cells enriched from blood (not recorded which). The origin of the receptors is a woman between 45 and 65 years old who had recovered from COVID-19. Both conserved end residues are part of each CDR3. Each record gives: J gene, V gene, clone size, D gene, CDR3 DNA, CDR3 protein. D genes are given only for firm matches. Some rows mark clone size as missing; the rest say once, few, many or name a class of expanded clone.

>TRBJ1-5|TRBV4-3|NA|NA
TGCGCCAGCAGCCAAGATTATCGAGTCCCCAATCAGCCCCAGCATTTT
CASSQDYRVPNQPQHF
>TRBJ1-5|TRBV7-9|once|NA
TGTGCCAGCAGCTCCCATAATCAGCCCCAGCATTTT
CASSSHNQPQHF
>TRBJ2-2|TRBV12-3/TRBV12-4|NA|NA
TGTGCCAGCAGCCCCACCGTCGGTGGGGAGCTGTTTTTT
CASSPTVGGELFF
>TRBJ1-2|TRBV19|NA|TRBD1
TGTGCCAGTAGTAAGGGACAGGGCGACTATGGCTACACCTTC
CASSKGQGDYGYTF
>TRBJ1-1|TRBV20-1|NA|NA
TGCAGTGCTAGTACCGCCGGGACATCGAACACTGAAGCTTTCTTT
CSASTAGTSNTEAFF
>TRBJ2-1|TRBV4-3|NA|NA
TGCGCCAGCAGCCAGGAAGCGGGTAGATACAATGAGCAGTTCTTC
CASSQEAGRYNEQFF
>TRBJ2-2|TRBV6-6|NA|NA
TGTGCCAGCAGTGCAACCCACAGGGCCTACACCGGGGAGCTGTTTTTT
CASSATHRAYTGELFF
>TRBJ2-1|TRBV19|once|NA
TGTGCCAGTAGTCCGACACCTTTCTACAATGAGCAGTTCTTC
CASSPTPFYNEQFF
>TRBJ1-1|TRBV30|NA|NA
TGTGCCTGGAGTGTAACCAGAGCTTTCTTT
CAWSVTRAFF
>TRBJ2-5|TRBV18|NA|TRBD1
TGTGCCAGCTCACCACGGACAGGGGGCTACGGCGGGAGGGGAAACCAAGAGACCCAGTACTTC
CASSPRTGGYGGRGNQETQYF
>TRBJ1-1|TRBV19|NA|TRBD1
TGTGCCAGTAGTCCGCGGACAGGCGCCTTACGGGCTGAAGCTTTCTTT
CASSPRTGALRAEAFF
>TRBJ1-6|TRBV3-1/TRBV3-2|NA|TRBD1
TGTGCCAGCAGCTCCCGGGACAGGGGCTATAATTCACCCCTCCACTTT
CASSSRDRGYNSPLHF
>TRBJ1-3|TRBV11-3|NA|NA
TGTGCCAGCAGCTTAGATCACGGAGGCGGAAACACCATATATTTT
CASSLDHGGGNTIYF
>TRBJ1-1|TRBV30|NA|NA
TGTGCCTGGAGTGTACGGGCAGGGATAGGGAACACTGAAGCTTTCTTT
CAWSVRAGIGNTEAFF
>TRBJ1-4|TRBV18|few|NA
TGTGCCAGCTCACCCGGCCAGGCAACTAATGAAAAACTGTTTTTT
CASSPGQATNEKLFF
>TRBJ2-2|TRBV4-3|NA|NA
TGCGCCAGCAGCCCGAAGGGGGTTGTCACCGGGGAGCTGTTTTTT
CASSPKGVVTGELFF
>TRBJ1-2|TRBV10-3|NA|NA
TGTGCCATCAGCCGGGACAACAACTATGGCTACACCTTC
CAISRDNNYGYTF
>TRBJ1-1|TRBV19|NA|NA
TGTGCCAGTAGTAGGGGACTGATGAACACTGAAGCTTTCTTT
CASSRGLMNTEAFF
>TRBJ1-1|TRBV5-4|NA|TRBD1
TGTGCCAGCAGCTTGGGGGGGACAGGGGAGGCTTTCTTT
CASSLGGTGEAFF
>TRBJ2-2|TRBV30|NA|TRBD2
TGTGCCTGGACCACTCGGGAGGTTTGGGGCACCGGGGAGCTGTTTTTT
CAWTTREVWGTGELFF
>TRBJ1-2|TRBV6-5|NA|NA
TGTGCCAGCACCCTGGGGGGGGACTATGGCTACACCTTC
CASTLGGDYGYTF
>TRBJ1-1|TRBV29-1|NA|TRBD1
TGCAGCGCCGAGGGGGAACAGGGGGTATGGGACACTGAAGCTTTCTTT
CSAEGEQGVWDTEAFF
>TRBJ1-5|TRBV7-2|NA|NA
TGTGCCAGCAGCTTAGGGACAGCGGGATATCAGCCCCAGCATTTT
CASSLGTAGYQPQHF
>TRBJ2-5|TRBV6-1|NA|TRBD2
TGTGCCAGCAGTGAAGCTTGGACTAGCGGCCGGTCCCAAGAGACCCAGTACTTC
CASSEAWTSGRSQETQYF
>TRBJ1-2|TRBV5-8|NA|NA
TGTGCCAGCAGCTTTACCCAGGCGGGTGGCTACACCTTC
CASSFTQAGGYTF
>TRBJ1-2|TRBV7-8|few|TRBD1
TGTGCCAGCAGCTTAGTAGACAGGGCTAAGAGTGGCTACACCTTC
CASSLVDRAKSGYTF
>TRBJ1-2|TRBV4-3|NA|TRBD1
TGCGCCAGCAGCCAAGCTGGGCAGGGGGCAGGCTATGGCTACACCTTC
CASSQAGQGAGYGYTF
>TRBJ1-2|TRBV25-1|NA|TRBD1
TGTGCCAGCAGTGAACGTGTAGAGGGACAGGGGAACTATGGCTACACCTTC
CASSERVEGQGNYGYTF
>TRBJ2-7|TRBV11-1|NA|NA
TGTGCCAGCAGCTTAGTTTCCGGGACAATCGTCGAGCAGTACTTC
CASSLVSGTIVEQYF
>TRBJ1-2|TRBV7-2|NA|TRBD1
TGTGCCAGCACCACAGGGGGTCGGGGGGATGGCTACACCTTC
CASTTGGRGDGYTF
>TRBJ2-1|TRBV11-3|NA|NA
TGTGCCAGCAGCTTTATGGGGAGTAATGAGCAGTTCTTC
CASSFMGSNEQFF
>TRBJ2-3|TRBV4-3|NA|NA
TGCGCCAGCAGCCAAGATTCTAGCAGGGGATCAGATACGCAGTATTTT
CASSQDSSRGSDTQYF
>TRBJ2-6|TRBV2|NA|TRBD1
TGTGCCAGCAGATCGACAGGGTCTGGGGCCAACGTCCTGACTTTC
CASRSTGSGANVLTF
>TRBJ1-2|TRBV27|NA|NA
TGTGCCAGCAGTTTAACCCTCCGCGGAGGAAGCTATGGCTACACCTTC
CASSLTLRGGSYGYTF
>TRBJ1-2|TRBV2|once|TRBD1
TGTGCCAGCATTCCTACAGGGGGCCTGGATGGCTACACCTTC
CASIPTGGLDGYTF
>TRBJ1-1|TRBV11-2|NA|TRBD1
TGTGCCAGCAGCGGACAGGAGAACACTGAAGCTTTCTTT
CASSGQENTEAFF
>TRBJ1-1|TRBV6-1|NA|NA
TGTGCCAGCAGTGATGGTTGGGCAGGGTCGAACACTGAAGCTTTCTTT
CASSDGWAGSNTEAFF
>TRBJ1-1|TRBV29-1|NA|NA
TGCAGCGTTGACGACAGGGAAGCTTTCTTT
CSVDDREAFF
>TRBJ1-6|TRBV27|NA|NA
TGTGCCAGCAGTTTAGAGGGACTTGGATCACCCCTCCACTTT
CASSLEGLGSPLHF
>TRBJ1-2|TRBV30|NA|NA
TGTGCCTGGAGAGGAGACGCTTGGGGCTACACCTTC
CAWRGDAWGYTF
>TRBJ2-3|TRBV5-8|NA|TRBD2
TGTGCCAGCAGCTTCGATAGCGGGAGGACGTCAGATACGCAGTATTTT
CASSFDSGRTSDTQYF
>TRBJ1-3|TRBV11-3|NA|NA
TGTGCCAGCAGCGGAGGACTGATTGACACCATATATTTT
CASSGGLIDTIYF
>TRBJ1-1|TRBV7-2|NA|TRBD1
TGTGCCAGCAGCCCGCAGGGGGGATTGAACACTGAAGCTTTCTTT
CASSPQGGLNTEAFF
>TRBJ1-6|TRBV6-5|NA|TRBD1
TGTGCCAGCAAGACGACAGGGAGTTGGGATTCACCCCTCCACTTT
CASKTTGSWDSPLHF
>TRBJ1-1|TRBV10-3|NA|NA
TGTGCCATCAGTGAGTCGGAACCATCGGGGGGGACTGAAGCTTTCTTT
CAISESEPSGGTEAFF
>TRBJ1-1|TRBV4-1|NA|NA
TGCGCCAGCAGCCAAGATCCGGGGAAGAACACTGAAGCTTTCTTT
CASSQDPGKNTEAFF
>TRBJ2-1|TRBV30|NA|NA
TGTGCCTGGACTATTTTGGGGGGCAATGAGCAGTTCTTC
CAWTILGGNEQFF
>TRBJ1-1|TRBV2|NA|NA
TGTGCCAGCAGTGTGTCGGCAGGAGGTGAAGCTTTCTTT
CASSVSAGGEAFF
>TRBJ1-1|TRBV2|NA|NA
TGTGCCAGCCTGAGGGAGTACGGAAACACTGAAGCTTTCTTT
CASLREYGNTEAFF
>TRBJ1-1|TRBV9|NA|NA
TGTGCCAGCAGCGCGGGACATTCGAACACTGAAGCTTTCTTT
CASSAGHSNTEAFF
>TRBJ1-4|TRBV5-1|NA|TRBD1
TGCGCCAGCAGCCGCAGGGGGCCGGGTAATGAAAAACTGTTTTTT
CASSRRGPGNEKLFF
>TRBJ2-1|TRBV5-1|NA|TRBD2
TGCGCCAGCAGCTTAAGAGTAGCGGGGGGGCGGTACAATGAGCAGTTCTTC
CASSLRVAGGRYNEQFF
>TRBJ1-1|TRBV3-1/TRBV3-2|NA|TRBD1
TGTGCCAGCAGCCCCCGGGACAGCGGGCTGAACACTGAAGCTTTCTTT
CASSPRDSGLNTEAFF
>TRBJ1-2|TRBV5-4|NA|NA
TGTGCCAGCAGCCCGACAGGACCCTATGGCTACACCTTC
CASSPTGPYGYTF